This record concerns one T cell receptor beta chain sequence. The TCR beta CDR3 regions underwent amplification from RNA transcripts. The first round was an RT-PCR with HTBI primers, and the second round was a multiplex PCR. In TCRdb, the multiplex PCR reads were re-called with MiXCR into one record per CDR3 protein. The sample lists approximately 700,000 distinct CDR3 sequences, roughly 41% occurring once. The data are from a study of Graves' ophthalmopathy and Graves' hyperthyroidism. V was pared by 7 bases and J by 14 bases, with 24 bases between. Germline values: CDR1 SQVTM, CDR2 ANQGSEA. This CDR3 comprises 13 residues.

Sequencing used peripheral blood. The chain is built from TRBV29-1 and TRBJ1-5; D is unresolved. This clonotype was sampled from an adult man with Graves' ophthalmopathy. DNA for the CDR3: TGCAGCGCCGCGGGTCCACTGGAGCCTTACGAGCATTTT. Translating gives CSAAGPLEPYEHF.